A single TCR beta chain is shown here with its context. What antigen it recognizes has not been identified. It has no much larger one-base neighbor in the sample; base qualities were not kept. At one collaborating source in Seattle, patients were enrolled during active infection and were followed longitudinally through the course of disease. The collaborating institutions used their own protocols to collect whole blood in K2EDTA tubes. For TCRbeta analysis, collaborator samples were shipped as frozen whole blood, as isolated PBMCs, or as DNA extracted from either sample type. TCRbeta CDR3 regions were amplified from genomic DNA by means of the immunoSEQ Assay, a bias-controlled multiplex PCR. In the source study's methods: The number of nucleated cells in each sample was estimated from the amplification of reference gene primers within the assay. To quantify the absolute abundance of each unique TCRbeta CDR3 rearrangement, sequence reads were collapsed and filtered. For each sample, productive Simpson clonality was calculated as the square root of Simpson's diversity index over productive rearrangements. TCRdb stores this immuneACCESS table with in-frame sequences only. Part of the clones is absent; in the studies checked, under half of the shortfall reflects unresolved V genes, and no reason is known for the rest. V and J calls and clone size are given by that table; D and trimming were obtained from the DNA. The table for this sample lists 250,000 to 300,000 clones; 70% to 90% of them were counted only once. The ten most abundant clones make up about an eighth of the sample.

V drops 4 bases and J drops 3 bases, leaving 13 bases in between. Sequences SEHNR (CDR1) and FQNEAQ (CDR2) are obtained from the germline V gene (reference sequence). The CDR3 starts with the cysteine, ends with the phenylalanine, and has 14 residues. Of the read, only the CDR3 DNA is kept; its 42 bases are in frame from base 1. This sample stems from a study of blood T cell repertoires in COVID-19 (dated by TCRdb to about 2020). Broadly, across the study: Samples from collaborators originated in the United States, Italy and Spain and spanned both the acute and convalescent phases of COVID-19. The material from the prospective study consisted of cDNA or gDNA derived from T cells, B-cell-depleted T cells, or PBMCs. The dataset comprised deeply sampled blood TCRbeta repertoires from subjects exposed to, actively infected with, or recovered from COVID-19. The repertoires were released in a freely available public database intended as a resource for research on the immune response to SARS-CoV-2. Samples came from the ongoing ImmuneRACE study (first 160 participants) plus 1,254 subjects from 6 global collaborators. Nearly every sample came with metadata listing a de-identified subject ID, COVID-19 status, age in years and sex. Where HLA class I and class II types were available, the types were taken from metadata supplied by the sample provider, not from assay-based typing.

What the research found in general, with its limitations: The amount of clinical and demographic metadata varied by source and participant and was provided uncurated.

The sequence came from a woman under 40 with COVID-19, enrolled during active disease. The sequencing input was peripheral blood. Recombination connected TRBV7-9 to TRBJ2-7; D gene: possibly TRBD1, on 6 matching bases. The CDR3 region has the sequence CASSSGQLLYEQYF. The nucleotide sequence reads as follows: TGTGCCAGCAGCTCAGGACAGCTCCTCTACGAGCAGTACTTC.